The entry below gives a single TCR beta chain sequence along with its context. A much larger clone sits a single nucleotide away, making a read error possible. The data originate from a study of T cells in Graves' hyperthyroidism and ophthalmopathy. Researchers amplified the TCR beta CDR3 regions from RNA transcripts. The study used the HTBI primer set for a first-round RT-PCR of the TCR CDR3. TCRdb used MiXCR to reprocess the multiplex PCR reads, holding one entry per CDR3 protein. Of about 250,000 distinct CDR3 sequences in the sample, 13% to 15% were seen once. Trimming stripped 5 bases from V and 4 bases from J, with 20 bases between. CDR3 size: 16 residues. Per germline, CDR1 ENHRY and CDR2 SYGVKD. Disease duration under 2 months; hyperthyroidism patients were aged 18 to 65.

The chain employs TRBV10-3 and TRBJ1-2; D might be TRBD1 (5 bases). This receptor was identified in a woman aged 50 to 60 with Graves' hyperthyroidism that later progressed to Graves' ophthalmopathy. The sequenced material came from blood. Here the CDR3 reads CAISSDSGTPLYGYTF. For the CDR3, the DNA is TGTGCCATCAGTTCTGACTCCGGGACCCCTCTCTATGGCTACACCTTC.